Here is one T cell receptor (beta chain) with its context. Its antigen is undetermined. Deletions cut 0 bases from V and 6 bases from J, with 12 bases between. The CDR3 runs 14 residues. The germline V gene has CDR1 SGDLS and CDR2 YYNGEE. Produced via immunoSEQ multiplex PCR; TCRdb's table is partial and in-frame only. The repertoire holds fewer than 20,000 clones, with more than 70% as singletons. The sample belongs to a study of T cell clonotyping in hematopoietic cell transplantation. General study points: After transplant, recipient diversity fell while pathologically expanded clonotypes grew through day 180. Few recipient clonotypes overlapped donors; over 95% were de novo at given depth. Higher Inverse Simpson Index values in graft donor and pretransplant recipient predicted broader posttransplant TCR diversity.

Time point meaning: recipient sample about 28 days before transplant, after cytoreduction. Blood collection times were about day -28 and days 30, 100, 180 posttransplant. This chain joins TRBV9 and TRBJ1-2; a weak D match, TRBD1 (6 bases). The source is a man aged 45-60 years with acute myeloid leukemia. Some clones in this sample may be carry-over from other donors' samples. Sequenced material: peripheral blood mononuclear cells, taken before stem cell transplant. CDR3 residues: CASSVVGGANGYTF. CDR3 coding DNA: TGTGCCAGCAGCGTAGTGGGGGGCGCGAATGGCTACACCTTC.